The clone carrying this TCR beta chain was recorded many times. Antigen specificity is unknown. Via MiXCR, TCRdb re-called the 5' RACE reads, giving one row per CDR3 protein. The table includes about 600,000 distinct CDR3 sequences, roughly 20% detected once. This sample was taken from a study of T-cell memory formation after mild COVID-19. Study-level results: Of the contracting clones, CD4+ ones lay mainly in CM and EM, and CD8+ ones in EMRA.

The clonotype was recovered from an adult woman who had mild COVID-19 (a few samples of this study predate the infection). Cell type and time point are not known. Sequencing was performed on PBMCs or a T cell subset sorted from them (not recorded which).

CDR3 sequence (DNA): TGCGCCAGCAGCTTCGGCGGGGGGGCTAAGAATGAGCAGTTCTTC. Translating gives CASSFGGGAKNEQFF. J is TRBJ2-1 and V is TRBV5-1, with TRBD2 matching over 9 bases. This CDR3 region has 15 residues. The germline V gene has CDR1 SGHRS and CDR2 YFSETQ. After removal of 2 bases from V and 7 bases from J, the junction contained 7 bases not matched to a gene.